These 17 T cell receptor beta chains share one sample of origin, sequenced in a study of cytomegalovirus exposure and HLA in healthy donors. The PCR made use of 60 Vbeta and 13 Jbeta primers. TCRdb's table, derived via immunoSEQ multiplex PCR, lists solely in-frame clones and lacks some. The table includes around 160,000 clones, around 78% detected once. Sequenced input: PBMCs. The receptors were sampled from a man aged 35 to 55 in good health and CMV-seropositive.

This clone was seen just once. This sequence joins TRBV7-3 and TRBJ2-2; perhaps TRBD2 as D (6 bases). This CDR3 region has 16 residues. The ends were cut back, 2 bases at V and 3 bases at J, with 13 bases in the middle. Germline V gene data show CDR1 as SGHTA and CDR2 as FQGTGA. CDR3 in amino acids: CASSLRESGYTGELFF. For the CDR3, the DNA is TGTGCCAGCAGCTTACGGGAGTCGGGATACACCGGGGAGCTGTTTTTT. The whole variable domain, filled in from reference TRBV7-3 and TRBJ2-2, reads GAGVSQTPSNKVTEKGKYVELRCDPISGHTALYWYRQSLGQGPEFLIYFQGTGAADDSGLPNDRFFAVRPEGSVSTLKIQRTERGDSAVYLCASSLRESGYTGELFFGEGSRLTVL.

V usage is TRBV5-1 and J usage is TRBJ2-1, with TRBD2 matching 8 bases. There are 17 residues in the CDR3. The V gene end was trimmed by 0 bases and the J gene end by 4 bases; junction bases not matched to a gene: 9. CDR1 and CDR2 (germline): SGHRS, YFSETQ. The CDR3 DNA follows: TGCGCCAGCAGCTTGGATCTGGGACTAGATGGGTACAATGAGCAGTTCTTC. Translated: CASSLDLGLDGYNEQFF.

The chain recombines TRBV6-1 with TRBJ1-3; possibly TRBD1 for D (5 bases). Trimming stripped 4 bases from V and 0 bases from J, with 7 bases between. This CDR3 is 14 amino acids long. Germline V gene data show CDR1 as MNHNS and CDR2 as SASEGT. The CDR3 nucleotides are TGTGCCAGCAGTGCTACAGGCTCTGGAAACACCATATATTTT. This codes for CASSATGSGNTIYF.

V is TRBV19 and J is TRBJ2-4, with D maybe TRBD2 (5 bases). V was shortened by 1 base and J by 5 bases, with 12 bases between the two germline ends. Per the germline V gene, CDR1 is LNHDA and CDR2 is SQIVND (reference sequence). This CDR3 has 15 amino acids. CDR3 bases: TGTGCCAGTAGTATAGTTGGCGGGTACCAAAACATTCAGTACTTC. Encoded protein: CASSIVGGYQNIQYF.

This clone was seen more than once but under ten times. The gene calls are TRBV4-3 and TRBJ1-1; no firm D call. Germline V gene sequence: CDR1 LGHNA, CDR2 YSLEER. This CDR3 contains 15 residues. V was cut by 0 bases and J by 5 bases, with 13 bases left in between. For the CDR3, the DNA is TGCGCCAGCAGCCAAGATTCTGGGAGAAATACTGAAGCTTTCTTT. Encoded protein: CASSQDSGRNTEAFF.

This clone came up a few times. The rearrangement uses TRBV11-1 and TRBJ2-5, with TRBD1 identical over 9 bases. J lost 4 bases, V lost 6 bases, and 6 bases had no gene match. The CDR3 has 14 residues. Germline CDR1 SGHAT, CDR2 FQDESV (reference sequence). The DNA for the CDR3 is TGTGCCAGCAGTTCGGGACAGGGAAGAGAGACCCAGTACTTC. Its translation: CASSSGQGRETQYF.

This chain uses TRBV5-1 with TRBJ2-5; 16 bases are a match to TRBD2. Germline V lookup: CDR1 SGHRS, CDR2 YFSETQ. The CDR3 totals 18 residues. The ends lost 0 bases at V and 5 bases at J; junction bases unmatched: 7. Written as DNA, the CDR3 is TGCGCCAGCAGCTTGGGGGGGACTAGCGGGAGGGCCCTCGAGACCCAGTACTTC. This codes for CASSLGGTSGRALETQYF.

This chain joins TRBV30 and TRBJ2-1; D perhaps matches TRBD2 (5 bases). Germline CDR1 reads GTSNPN; CDR2 reads SVGIG (reference sequence). V was shortened by 0 bases and J by 6 bases, with 6 bases between the two germline ends. This CDR3 region has 12 residues. The CDR3 region is CAWSVEGNEQFF. For the CDR3, the DNA is TGTGCCTGGAGTGTTGAGGGCAATGAGCAGTTCTTC.

The V and J genes are TRBV6-6 and TRBJ2-7, with D uncertain. Germline values: CDR1 MNHNY, CDR2 SVGAGI (reference sequence). V was shortened by 4 bases and J by 3 bases, with 4 bases between the two germline ends. This CDR3 has 11 amino acids. CDR3 region: CASSSLYEQYF. Here the CDR3 DNA reads TGTGCCAGCAGTTCCCTCTACGAGCAGTACTTC.

The chain combines TRBV7-3 with TRBJ2-1; 8 bases are shared with TRBD2. The CDR3 loop spans 16 amino acids. V shed 5 bases, J shed 6 bases, and the junction held 12 bases outside the gene matches. CDR1 is SGHTA and CDR2 is FQGTGA in the germline V gene. The CDR3 DNA sequence: TGTGCCAGCAGCCCTACAGCGGGAGAGTTTGGCAATGAGCAGTTCTTC. Translating gives CASSPTAGEFGNEQFF.

The chain recombines TRBV30 with TRBJ1-5, with 8 bases identical to TRBD1. CDR1 and CDR2 (germline): GTSNPN, SVGIG (reference sequence). The length of the CDR3 is 14 residues. V was clipped by 2 bases and J by 1 base; unmatched bases: 1. The CDR3 is CAWSTGGSNQPQHF. CDR3 in DNA: TGTGCCTGGAGTACAGGGGGAAGCAATCAGCCCCAGCATTTT. Looking up the rest from reference TRBV30 and TRBJ1-5 gives the full variable domain: SQTIHQWPATLVQPVGSPLSLECTVEGTSNPNLYWYRQAAGRGLQLLFYSVGIGQISSEVPQNLSASRPQDRQFILSSKKLLLSDSGFYLCAWSTGGSNQPQHFGDGTRLSIL.

The chain recombines TRBV19 with TRBJ2-3, with 7 bases aligning to TRBD1. Germline-derived CDR1 and CDR2 are LNHDA and SQIVND (reference sequence). Trimming cost V 3 bases and J 4 bases; bases outside gene matches: 7. The CDR3 is 15 residues long. The CDR3 DNA reads as TGTGCCAGTAGTATCTCCAGACAGGGTTCAGATACGCAGTATTTT. Amino acids: CASSISRQGSDTQYF.

This clone has just one count. This rearrangement joins TRBV6-5 to TRBJ2-7; 8 bases line up with TRBD2. CDR1 is MNHEY, CDR2 SVGAGI, per germline. V trimming: 6 bases; J trimming: 1 base; junction bases outside the gene matches: 8. The CDR3 contains 15 residues. The CDR3 coding sequence is TGTGCCAGCAGACTACGGGGGGGGGAGTCCTACGAGCAGTACTTC. The encoded protein is CASRLRGGESYEQYF.

The sample holds a few counts of this clone. This sequence joins TRBV11-3 and TRBJ2-2, with D tentatively TRBD2 (5 bases). CDR3 length: 14 amino acids. Trimming took off 0 bases at V and 7 bases at J, with 9 bases between the two ends. The germline V gene has CDR1 SGHNT and CDR2 YENEEA. The CDR3 region has the DNA TGTGCCAGCAGCTTAGACGGGGTTAGCGGGGAGCTGTTTTTT. This encodes CASSLDGVSGELFF.

This chain joins TRBV28 and TRBJ2-7; D is possibly TRBD2 (6 bases). Germline V CDR1 and CDR2: MDHEN, SYDVKM. The CDR3 is 18 residues long. Trimming pared 3 bases from V and 2 bases from J, leaving 23 bases between. The CDR3, as DNA: TGTGCCAGCAGTTTCCCGCCGGCTTCGGGACTCCAAGCCTACGAGCAGTACTTC. It translates to CASSFPPASGLQAYEQYF.

The gene calls are TRBV29-1 and TRBJ2-3, with D maybe TRBD1 (6 bases). The CDR3 contains 14 residues. Germline V gives CDR1 SQVTM, CDR2 ANQGSEA. V gave up 3 bases and J gave up 8 bases, with 18 bases separating them. CDR3 sequence reads: CSVEPQGSDPTQYF. CDR3 in DNA: TGCAGCGTTGAGCCTCAGGGGAGCGATCCTACGCAGTATTTT.

This chain uses TRBV5-8 with TRBJ2-5; a weak D match, TRBD1 (5 bases). V was cut by 3 bases and J by 5 bases, with 17 bases left in between. CDR1 and CDR2 (germline): SGHTS, YDEGEE. The CDR3 consists of 15 residues. CDR3 DNA: TGTGCCAGCAGCTCGGATGGGGCCGCGAGGGAGACCCAGTACTTC. Translating gives CASSSDGAARETQYF.